This T cell receptor beta chain derives from a study of graft-versus-host responses after intestinal transplantation. This table comes from immunoSEQ multiplex PCR, and its TCRdb copy is limited to in-frame clones, with some not included. The table lists fewer than 150,000 clones, more than 80% of them singletons. Comment on this clone: What it recognizes is unknown.

Between the trimmed V and J ends, which lost 6 bases and 2 bases, there was a span of 8 bases. Germline V gene sequence: CDR1 MNHEY, CDR2 SVGAGI. The CDR3 runs 12 residues. The rearrangement joins TRBV6-5 to TRBJ2-7; unclear D gene. The source material was unstimulated CD4+ T cells sorted from spleen or lymph node cells, sampled before intestinal transplant. The sequence came from a human donor who received an intestinal transplant. In nucleotides, the CDR3 is TGTGCCAGCAGGGGGTCCCCCTACGAGCAGTACTTC. Translating it yields CASRGSPYEQYF.